Listed below are T cell receptor beta chains from one sample, sequenced in a study of cytomegalovirus exposure and HLA in healthy donors. Data came from immunoSEQ multiplex PCR; TCRdb stores just in-frame clones and leaves some out. The table records 100,000 to 150,000 clones, roughly three quarters of them present only once. Material: PBMCs. The source of these receptors is a woman aged 18-30 years in good health and CMV-seronegative. The conserved cysteine and the conserved F or W are not part of the CDR3 here.

v_gene: TRBV19; j_gene: TRBJ2-7; CDR3aa: ASTVSSGSYEQY
v_gene: TRBV11-3; j_gene: TRBJ2-1; CDR3aa: ASSLGTGYNEQF
v_gene: TRBV10-3; j_gene: TRBJ1-3; CDR3aa: AISGDRGNTIY
v_gene: TRBV4-1; j_gene: TRBJ1-1; CDR3aa: ASSQGRGLNTEAF
v_gene: TRBV30; j_gene: TRBJ2-7; CDR3aa: AWSVRTSGTYEQY
v_gene: TRBV6-6; j_gene: TRBJ2-7; CDR3aa: ASSKGGGTYEQY
v_gene: TRBV6-5; j_gene: TRBJ2-4; CDR3aa: ASRSGSAKNIQY
v_gene: TRBV27; j_gene: TRBJ1-2; CDR3aa: ASRPDRAYGYT
v_gene: TRBV19; j_gene: TRBJ1-3; CDR3aa: ASRLTGYVSGNTIY
v_gene: TRBV2; j_gene: TRBJ1-2; CDR3aa: ASSGDRGPLNYGYT
v_gene: TRBV5-1; j_gene: TRBJ1-1; CDR3aa: ASSLTGGVNTEAF
v_gene: TRBV5-1; j_gene: TRBJ1-4; CDR3aa: ASSPQGHGVANEKLF
v_gene: TRBV5-1; j_gene: TRBJ2-5; CDR3aa: ASSLLTSGSGETQY